Each of the 29 T cell receptor beta chains below was sequenced from the same sample in a study of cytomegalovirus exposure and HLA in healthy donors. 60 Vbeta and 13 Jbeta primers were used in PCR. Sequencing was performed with immunoSEQ multiplex PCR; in TCRdb, only in-frame clones are kept and a portion is missing. The sample carries around 150,000 clones, about 80% recorded once. The material sequenced was PBMCs. The receptors were sampled from a man aged 50 to 59 in good health and CMV-seropositive.

The chain combines TRBV6-6 with TRBJ1-2; D not certain. V dropped 6 bases and J dropped 6 bases, with 11 bases sitting between them. Germline V CDR1 and CDR2: MNHNY, SVGAGI (reference sequence). This CDR3 spans 12 amino acids. The CDR3 here is CASSTGQHGYTF. CDR3 sequence (DNA): TGTGCCAGCAGCACGGGTCAACATGGCTACACCTTC.

The chain recombines TRBV7-2 with TRBJ2-7; 7 bases align to TRBD2. The CDR3 totals 15 residues. V lost 5 bases to trimming and J lost 4 bases; unmatched junction nucleotides: 11. CDR1 and CDR2 from the germline V gene are SGHTA and FQGNSA. CDR3 DNA: TGTGCCAGCAGCGAGGGGAGCGGGGAAGCGTACGAGCAGTACTTC. Translated, it gives CASSEGSGEAYEQYF.

DNA for the CDR3: TGCAGCGTTGGGACAGAAGACACCTTC. It codes for CSVGTEDTF. The chain is built from TRBV29-1 and TRBJ1-2; D is possibly TRBD1 (6 bases). CDR3 size: 9 residues. Trimming removed 4 bases from V and 12 bases from J, with 9 bases in between. CDR1 and CDR2 from the germline V gene are SQVTM and ANQGSEA.

This chain joins TRBV14 and TRBJ2-5; maybe TRBD2 (7 bases). Germline CDR1 is SGHDN and CDR2 is FVKESK. CDR3 size: 16 residues. V was shortened by 1 base and J by 5 bases, with 17 bases between the two germline ends. CDR3 sequence reads: CASSQGVKRGAETQYF. The CDR3 DNA reads as TGTGCCAGCAGCCAAGGGGTTAAACGGGGGGCTGAGACCCAGTACTTC.

This chain uses TRBV7-2 with TRBJ2-7, with TRBD1 matching over 10 bases. The CDR3 covers 14 residues. V shed 2 bases and J 7 bases; nucleotides not matched to a gene: 5. Germline V gene lookup returns CDR1 SGHTA and CDR2 FQGNSA. In DNA, the CDR3 is TGTGCCAGCAGCTTAAGGGACAGGGGTAAAGAGCAGTACTTC. Translation: CASSLRDRGKEQYF.

The chain is built from TRBV6-5 and TRBJ1-2, with D perhaps matching TRBD1 (5 bases). The CDR3 spans 13 residues. V dropped 8 bases and J dropped 8 bases, with 18 bases sitting between them. The germline V gene has CDR1 MNHEY and CDR2 SVGAGI. Here the CDR3 DNA reads TGTGCCAGCCATAGGCCGGGGGGGGAAGGCTACACCTTC. Residues: CASHRPGGEGYTF.

The rearrangement links TRBV6-5 to TRBJ2-5, with D possibly matching TRBD2 (7 bases). V shed 4 bases and J shed 4 bases, with 16 bases lying between them. The CDR3 length is 15 residues. CDR1 and CDR2 (germline): MNHEY, SVGAGI. The chain's CDR3 is CASSWGGGDRETQYF. The CDR3 coding sequence is TGTGCCAGCAGTTGGGGAGGGGGAGATCGAGAGACCCAGTACTTC.

This clone came up a few times. The gene calls are TRBV15 and TRBJ1-2; possibly TRBD1 for D (5 bases). V gave up 2 bases and J gave up 8 bases, with 18 bases separating them. This CDR3 has 15 residues. Germline loops: CDR1 LNHNV, CDR2 YYDKDF (reference sequence). The CDR3 bases are TGTGCCACCAGCAGACAAAAGGGGACTAGGGGCGGCTACACCTTC. It encodes CATSRQKGTRGGYTF. The full variable domain, its missing parts supplied by reference TRBV15 and TRBJ1-2, is DAMVIQNPRYQVTQFGKPVTLSCSQTLNHNVMYWYQQKSSQAPKLLFHYYDKDFNNEADTPDNFQSRRPNTSFCFLDIRSPGLGDTAMYLCATSRQKGTRGGYTFGSGTRLTVV.

CDR3: CASSDTPESTGREKLFF. In DNA form, the CDR3 reads TGTGCCAGCAGCGACACCCCTGAATCGACAGGGCGGGAAAAACTGTTTTTT. V gene TRBV7-9 combines with J gene TRBJ1-4; 7 bases are a match to TRBD1. The V gene's germline CDR1 is SEHNR and CDR2 FQNEAQ (reference sequence). CDR3 length equals 17 residues. With 5 bases clipped from V and 8 bases from J, the junction kept 17 bases outside the gene matches.

The chain uses TRBV28 and TRBJ1-1; TRBD1 is a possible D gene (6 bases). Germline assignment: CDR1 MDHEN and CDR2 SYDVKM. Trimming shortened V by 2 bases and J by 5 bases, and 12 bases separated the two germline ends. This CDR3 contains 14 residues. CDR3 DNA sequence: TGTGCCAGCAGTTTAGGGGGCGCAAGGACTGAAGCTTTCTTT. Protein sequence: CASSLGGARTEAFF.

The CDR3 nucleotides are TGCAGCGCTAAGACAGGGTCTAATGAAAAACTGTTTTTT. Its protein is CSAKTGSNEKLFF. This chain links TRBV29-1 with TRBJ1-4, with 7 bases that match TRBD1. This CDR3 spans 13 amino acids. The V segment lost 7 bases and the J segment 3 bases; nucleotides outside the gene matches: 5. Germline loops: CDR1 SQVTM, CDR2 ANQGSEA.

The chain joins TRBV2 to TRBJ1-4, with a possible D match to TRBD1 (6 bases). V was clipped by 11 bases and J by 4 bases, with 14 bases between them. The CDR3 sequence is 13 residues long. Germline CDR1 and CDR2: SNHLY and FYNNEI. For the CDR3, the DNA is TGTGCCTGGAAGGGGGGGATTAATGAAAAACTGTTTTTT. This gives the protein CAWKGGINEKLFF. The variable domain in full, with the rest retrieved from reference TRBV2 and TRBJ1-4, is EPEVTQTPSHQVTQMGQEVILRCVPISNHLYFYWYRQILGQKVEFLVSFYNNEISEKSEIFDDQFSVERPDGSNFTLKIRSTKLEDSAMYFCAWKGGINEKLFFGSGTQLSVL.

The chain uses TRBV7-6 and TRBJ2-3, with D perhaps TRBD2 (6 bases). Germline lookup yields CDR1 SGHVS and CDR2 FNYEAQ. The ends were cut back, 4 bases at V and 3 bases at J, with 20 bases in the middle. CDR3 length: 17 amino acids. CDR3: CASSSASGGVGTDTQYF. The CDR3 bases are TGTGCCAGCAGCTCGGCTTCGGGCGGGGTGGGGACAGATACGCAGTATTTT. Filled out from reference TRBV7-6 and TRBJ2-3, the complete variable domain reads GAGVSQSPRYKVTKRGQDVALRCDPISGHVSLYWYRQALGQGPEFLTYFNYEAQQDKSGLPNDRFSAERPEGSISTLTIQRTEQRDSAMYRCASSSASGGVGTDTQYFGPGTRLTVL.

On this clone: Additional DNA sequences in this sample encode the identical CDR3. The genes are TRBV7-2 and TRBJ1-5; no definite D call. The CDR3 sequence is 14 residues long. V lost 0 bases and J lost 2, with 5 bases in between. CDR1 is SGHTA and CDR2 is FQGNSA in the germline V gene. In DNA, the CDR3 is TGTGCCAGCAGCTTAGCGGGCGGCAATCAGCCCCAGCATTTT. This translates into CASSLAGGNQPQHF.

The rearrangement links TRBV6-1 to TRBJ2-7; possible D gene TRBD2, 5 bases. Trimming left V 6 bases short and J 2 bases short, with 17 bases between. Germline assignment: CDR1 MNHNS and CDR2 SASEGT. The CDR3 loop spans 15 amino acids. CDR3 in amino acids: CASSSRESGTYEQYV. CDR3 sequence (DNA): TGTGCCAGCAGCTCTAGGGAGTCCGGCACCTACGAGCAGTACGTC.

This clone occurred once. This chain uses TRBV9 with TRBJ2-3, with D maybe TRBD2 (6 bases). Germline V gene lookup returns CDR1 SGDLS and CDR2 YYNGEE. The V gene lost 0 bases and the J gene lost 6 bases, with 17 bases spanning the gap. This CDR3 spans 16 amino acids. The chain's CDR3 is CASSVDHGRSRDTQYF. The CDR3 bases are TGTGCCAGCAGCGTAGATCATGGGAGGAGCCGGGATACGCAGTATTTT.

Here the CDR3 DNA reads TGTGCCAGCAGCTTAGTAGGGACCAAGAGGGGGGGCTACACCTTC. This sequence encodes CASSLVGTKRGGYTF. V is TRBV7-8 and J is TRBJ1-2, with TRBD1 as a possible D gene (6 bases). CDR1 SGHVS and CDR2 FQNEAQ come from the germline V gene. The CDR3 covers 15 residues. V shed 1 base and J shed 8 bases, with 17 bases lying between them. The full variable domain, with the rest looked up from reference TRBV7-8 and TRBJ1-2, is GAGVSQSPRYKVAKRGQDVALRCDPISGHVSLFWYQQALGQGPEFLTYFQNEAQLDKSGLPSDRFFAERPEGSVSTLKIQRTQQEDSAVYLCASSLVGTKRGGYTFGSGTRLTVV.

The gene calls are TRBV2 and TRBJ2-3, with TRBD2 identical over 7 bases. V lost 6 bases, J lost 1 base, and 7 bases stayed unmatched. This CDR3 has 15 amino acids. Germline CDR1 is SNHLY and CDR2 is FYNNEI. Here the CDR3 reads CASRELAVGTDTQYF. The CDR3 DNA sequence: TGTGCCAGCAGGGAGCTAGCGGTCGGCACAGATACGCAGTATTTT. Combining the CDR3 with reference TRBV2 and TRBJ2-3 gives the whole variable domain EPEVTQTPSHQVTQMGQEVILRCVPISNHLYFYWYRQILGQKVEFLVSFYNNEISEKSEIFDDQFSVERPDGSNFTLKIRSTKLEDSAMYFCASRELAVGTDTQYFGPGTRLTVL.

V gene TRBV20-1 combines with J gene TRBJ1-1; no definite D call. In germline, CDR1 is DFQATT, CDR2 SNEGSKA (reference sequence). This CDR3 spans 11 amino acids. Trimming took 6 bases from V and 2 from J, leaving 7 bases between them. The CDR3 loop is CSATDNTEAFF. CDR3 coding DNA: TGCAGTGCCACAGATAACACTGAAGCTTTCTTT.

The chain carries TRBV6-5 and TRBJ1-2; the D gene is possibly TRBD1 (6 bases). Germline values: CDR1 MNHEY, CDR2 SVGAGI. Trimming took 5 bases from V and 5 from J, leaving 15 bases between them. The CDR3 loop spans 14 amino acids. The CDR3: CASSQGQRWYGYTF. CDR3 nucleotide sequence: TGTGCCAGCAGTCAGGGACAACGGTGGTATGGCTACACCTTC.

The gene calls are TRBV29-1 and TRBJ1-2; no firm D call. Germline CDR1 reads SQVTM; CDR2 reads ANQGSEA. Trimming took off 6 bases at V and 1 base at J, with 12 bases between the two ends. This CDR3 is built from 13 residues. Here the CDR3 DNA reads TGCAGCGTCGCTCTGGCCCTTAACTATGGCTACACCTTC. This encodes CSVALALNYGYTF. The variable domain in full, with the rest retrieved from reference TRBV29-1 and TRBJ1-2, is SAVISQKPSRDICQRGTSLTIQCQVDSQVTMMFWYRQQPGQSLTLIATANQGSEATYESGFVIDKFPISRPNLTFSTLTVSNMSPEDSSIYLCSVALALNYGYTFGSGTRLTVV.

The J gene is TRBJ2-3, the V gene TRBV5-1, with D uncertain. CDR3 length equals 15 residues. Germline-derived CDR1 and CDR2 are SGHRS and YFSETQ. The V gene lost 3 bases and the J gene lost 2 bases, with 13 bases spanning the gap. The CDR3 loop reads CASSSYSPYTDTQYF. As DNA, the CDR3 is TGCGCCAGCAGCTCTTATAGCCCTTACACAGATACGCAGTATTTT.

The V gene is TRBV5-1, the J gene TRBJ1-1, with TRBD1 matching over 9 bases. V lost 1 base and J lost 4; bases outside the gene matches: 8. CDR3 length: 16 amino acids. CDR1 and CDR2 (germline): SGHRS, YFSETQ. The CDR3 loop reads CASSLIKRQGVTEAFF. In DNA form, the CDR3 reads TGCGCCAGCAGCTTGATCAAGAGACAGGGGGTCACTGAAGCTTTCTTT. Supplemented by reference TRBV5-1 and TRBJ1-1, the full variable domain reads KAGVTQTPRYLIKTRGQQVTLSCSPISGHRSVSWYQQTPGQGLQFLFEYFSETQRNKGNFPGRFSGRQFSNSRSEMNVSTLELGDSALYLCASSLIKRQGVTEAFFGQGTRLTVV.

In its sample, this clone was seen once. The chain couples TRBV19 to TRBJ2-2, with D possibly being TRBD2 (6 bases). Germline loops: CDR1 LNHDA, CDR2 SQIVND (reference sequence). V was pared by 7 bases and J by 0 bases, with 12 bases between. The CDR3 loop spans 15 amino acids. As DNA, the CDR3 is TGTGCCAGTAAAGAGGAGGGGACGAACACCGGGGAGCTGTTTTTT. It specifies CASKEEGTNTGELFF.

The rearrangement uses TRBV18 and TRBJ2-3; D remains unclear. Trimming took 2 bases from V and 8 from J, leaving 17 bases between them. CDR1 and CDR2 from the germline V gene are KGHSH and LQKENI. The CDR3 covers 15 residues. Written as DNA, the CDR3 is TGTGCCAGCTCACCAACCACAGTAGTCCAAGGTACGCAGTATTTT. It is translated as CASSPTTVVQGTQYF.

This chain links TRBV5-1 with TRBJ1-5; D is unclear. CDR1 and CDR2 (germline): SGHRS, YFSETQ. The V end lost 0 bases, the J end lost 3 bases, and 13 bases lay between the germline ends. The CDR3 is made up of 16 amino acids. CDR3 sequence: CASSLASGDPNQPQHF. The CDR3 bases are TGCGCCAGCAGCTTGGCGTCCGGTGATCCCAATCAGCCCCAGCATTTT.

CDR3 DNA: TGTGCCAGCAGCGGGGGGGGCCCCTCCTACAATGAGCAGTTCTTC. This gives the protein CASSGGGPSYNEQFF. This chain joins TRBV11-3 and TRBJ2-1, with a possible D match to TRBD2 (7 bases). This CDR3 comprises 15 residues. CDR1 SGHNT and CDR2 YENEEA come from the germline V gene. V lost 5 bases, J lost 0 bases, and 11 bases lay in between.

There are a few counts of this clone. V usage is TRBV19 and J usage is TRBJ1-4, with TRBD1 identical over 10 bases. The CDR3 sequence is 16 residues long. J gave up 7 bases and V 6 bases, and 11 bases lay outside the gene matches. Germline V CDR1 and CDR2: LNHDA, SQIVND (reference sequence). The CDR3 DNA is TGTGCCAGTAGCCTTATCGGGACAGGGGTGTTTGAAAAACTGTTTTTT. Amino acid sequence: CASSLIGTGVFEKLFF.

The genes are TRBV19 and TRBJ2-7; D may be TRBD1 (5 bases). The CDR3 consists of 14 residues. V lost 5 bases and J lost 0, with 11 bases in between. The germline V gene has CDR1 LNHDA and CDR2 SQIVND (reference sequence). CDR3 amino acids: CASSLTVSSYEQYF. DNA of the CDR3: TGTGCCAGTAGTCTGACAGTATCCTCCTACGAGCAGTACTTC.